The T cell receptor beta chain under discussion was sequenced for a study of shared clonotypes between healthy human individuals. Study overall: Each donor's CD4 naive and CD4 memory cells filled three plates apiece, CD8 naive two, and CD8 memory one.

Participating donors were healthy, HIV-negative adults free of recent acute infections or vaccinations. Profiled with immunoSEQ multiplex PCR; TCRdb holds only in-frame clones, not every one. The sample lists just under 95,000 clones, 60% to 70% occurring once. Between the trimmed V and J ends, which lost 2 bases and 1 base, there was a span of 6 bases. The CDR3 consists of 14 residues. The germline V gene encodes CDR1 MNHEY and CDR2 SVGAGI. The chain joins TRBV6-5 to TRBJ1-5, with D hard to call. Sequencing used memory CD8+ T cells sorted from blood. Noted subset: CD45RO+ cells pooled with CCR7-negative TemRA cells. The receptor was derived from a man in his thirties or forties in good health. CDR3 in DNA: TGTGCCAGCAGTTACGCCGCAAGCAATCAGCCCCAGCATTTT. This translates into CASSYAASNQPQHF.